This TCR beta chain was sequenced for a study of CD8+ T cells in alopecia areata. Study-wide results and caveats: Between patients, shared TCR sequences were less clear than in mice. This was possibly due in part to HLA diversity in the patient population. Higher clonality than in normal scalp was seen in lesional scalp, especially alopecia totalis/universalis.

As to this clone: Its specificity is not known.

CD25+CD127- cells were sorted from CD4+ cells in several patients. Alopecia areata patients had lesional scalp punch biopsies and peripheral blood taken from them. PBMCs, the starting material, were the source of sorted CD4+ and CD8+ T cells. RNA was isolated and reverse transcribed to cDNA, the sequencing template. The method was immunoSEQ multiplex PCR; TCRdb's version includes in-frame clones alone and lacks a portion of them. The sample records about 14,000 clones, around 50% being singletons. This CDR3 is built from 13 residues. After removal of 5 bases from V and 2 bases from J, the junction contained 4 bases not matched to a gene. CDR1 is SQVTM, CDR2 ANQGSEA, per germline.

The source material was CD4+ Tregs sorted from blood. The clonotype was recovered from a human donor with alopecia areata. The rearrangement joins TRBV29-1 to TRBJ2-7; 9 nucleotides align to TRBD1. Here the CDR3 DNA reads TGCAGCGTTACTACAGGGGGCCCCTACGAGCAGTACTTC. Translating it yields CSVTTGGPYEQYF.